This T cell receptor (beta chain) comes out of a study of blood T cell repertoires in COVID-19. Study context: Sample material is recorded as cDNA or gDNA derived from T cells, B-cell-depleted T cells, or PBMCs.

As originally analysed: Amplified reference gene primers provided the basis for estimating nucleated cell counts. This table comes from immunoSEQ multiplex PCR, and its TCRdb copy is limited to in-frame clones, with some not included. The V and J calls and clone size come from that table; D and trimming were worked out from the DNA. The sample contains 250,000 to 400,000 clones, about 87% of which appear only once. The CDR3 is 15 residues long. CDR1 and CDR2 (germline): MDHEN, SYDVKM. V lost 2 bases, J lost 4 bases, and 7 bases stayed unmatched. This study enrolled people aged 18 to 89 from 24 US geographic areas. Cohort assignment relied on participant-reported clinical history.

J is TRBJ2-5 and V is TRBV28, with 7 bases identical to TRBD2. The specimen was PBMCs or T cells enriched from blood (not recorded which). This receptor was obtained from a young woman who had recovered from COVID-19. The CDR3 spells CASSLLLGGIETQYF. CDR3 nucleotides: TGTGCCAGCAGTTTACTACTGGGGGGGATAGAGACCCAGTACTTC. The full variable domain, its missing parts supplied by reference TRBV28 and TRBJ2-5, is DVKVTQSSRYLVKRTGEKVFLECVQDMDHENMFWYRQDPGLGLRLIYFSYDVKMKEKGDIPEGYSVSREKKERFSLILESASTNQTSMYLCASSLLLGGIETQYFGPGTRLLVL.